The 32 T cell receptor beta chains listed next were all sequenced from one sample in a study of cytomegalovirus exposure and HLA in healthy donors. Profiling relied on immunoSEQ multiplex PCR, and the TCRdb table lists in-frame clones only, not all of them. Among over 150,000 clones listed, around 88% were seen once. The sequenced sample was PBMCs. These receptors all come from a young man in good health and CMV-seropositive.

The V call is TRBV19, the J call TRBJ2-5; D is perhaps TRBD2 (5 bases). The ends were cut back, 8 bases at V and 0 bases at J, with 7 bases in the middle. The CDR3 runs 12 residues. Germline CDR1 and CDR2: LNHDA and SQIVND (reference sequence). The CDR3 nucleotides are TGTGCCAGTGGGGAGTACCAAGAGACCCAGTACTTC. Encoded protein: CASGEYQETQYF.

The V call is TRBV7-2, the J call TRBJ2-7; possibly TRBD1 for D (7 bases). Germline CDR1 and CDR2: SGHTA and FQGNSA. V was shortened by 5 bases and J by 2 bases, with 16 bases between the two germline ends. This CDR3 contains 15 residues. The CDR3: CASSPGAGGTYEQYF. The CDR3 DNA reads TGTGCCAGCAGCCCCGGGGCAGGGGGGACCTACGAGCAGTACTTC.

This clone was picked up one time. This chain joins TRBV5-1 and TRBJ2-7; 7 bases agree with TRBD1. The germline V gene has CDR1 SGHRS and CDR2 YFSETQ. Germline trimming cut 0 bases from V and 6 bases from J; bases unmatched to any gene: 12. The CDR3 runs 16 residues. The DNA for the CDR3 is TGCGCCAGCAGCTTGGCCGAGGACAGGCGGGCTACCGAGCAGTACTTC. Translated: CASSLAEDRRATEQYF.

The J gene is TRBJ2-2, the V gene TRBV5-6; TRBD2 matches at 7 bases. V was clipped by 4 bases and J by 1 base; unmatched bases: 4. Germline CDR1 reads SGHDT; CDR2 reads YYEEEE. The CDR3 covers 15 residues. CDR3 in DNA: TGTGCCAGCAGCCCGGGACTACTGAACACCGGGGAGCTGTTTTTT. It translates to CASSPGLLNTGELFF.

This chain links TRBV14 with TRBJ2-1; the match to TRBD2 covers 7 bases. Trimming cost V 3 bases and J 2 bases; bases outside gene matches: 10. This CDR3 is 17 amino acids long. Germline values: CDR1 SGHDN, CDR2 FVKESK. CDR3 residues: CASSQRRPSGTYNEQFF. The CDR3 nucleotides are TGTGCCAGCAGCCAGCGACGGCCTAGCGGAACCTACAATGAGCAGTTCTTC.

This clone was detected a few times. The chain uses TRBV29-1 and TRBJ1-2, with 12 bases that match TRBD1. V dropped 7 bases and J dropped 6; count of bases not matched to a gene: 6. Germline CDR1 SQVTM, CDR2 ANQGSEA. The CDR3 is 13 amino acids. As DNA, the CDR3 is TGCAGCGCCCCGGGACAGGGGGCTGATGGCTACACCTTC. Translating it yields CSAPGQGADGYTF.

The gene calls are TRBV27 and TRBJ2-6; TRBD1 aligns across 10 bases. The V segment lost 10 bases and the J segment 1 base; nucleotides outside the gene matches: 7. The CDR3 spans 16 residues. Germline CDR1 and CDR2: MNHEY and SMNVEV (reference sequence). CDR3 nucleotide sequence: TGTGCCAAAGAGGGACAGGGGACGTCTGGGGCCAACGTCCTGACTTTC. It encodes CAKEGQGTSGANVLTF.

The V call is TRBV19, the J call TRBJ2-7; the D gene is possibly TRBD1 (6 bases). CDR3 length: 11 amino acids. Germline V gene data show CDR1 as LNHDA and CDR2 as SQIVND (reference sequence). V was pared by 5 bases and J by 5 bases, with 7 bases between. In DNA, the CDR3 is TGTGCCAGTAGTTACAGGGACGAGCAGTACTTC. It encodes CASSYRDEQYF.

V gene TRBV7-2 combines with J gene TRBJ1-5; D unclear. The germline V gene encodes CDR1 SGHTA and CDR2 FQGNSA. V dropped 6 bases and J dropped 5 bases, with 14 bases sitting between them. CDR3 size: 14 residues. The CDR3 DNA reads as TGTGCCAGCAGGGCAACCATTCTTGATCAGCCCCAGCATTTT. It codes for CASRATILDQPQHF.

In its sample, this clone was seen once. This chain joins TRBV5-5 and TRBJ1-4; TRBD1 is a possible D gene (6 bases). The germline CDR1 and CDR2 sequences are SGHKS and YYEKEE (reference sequence). The CDR3 runs 16 residues. V dropped 6 bases and J dropped 5 bases, with 20 bases sitting between them. In DNA, the CDR3 is TGTGCCAGCAAGTTCTTCACAGACAGGAAGAATGAAAAACTGTTTTTT. This translates into CASKFFTDRKNEKLFF.

The V and J genes are TRBV4-3 and TRBJ2-5; 7 nucleotides agree with TRBD2. Germline CDR1 reads LGHNA; CDR2 reads YSLEER. Trimming cost V 2 bases and J 2 bases; bases outside gene matches: 5. The CDR3 length is 15 residues. Here the CDR3 DNA reads TGCGCCAGCAGCCAATTTGCGGGAGCGCAAGAGACCCAGTACTTC. This codes for CASSQFAGAQETQYF.

The chain links TRBV4-3 to TRBJ1-1, with 8 nucleotides matching TRBD1. The CDR3 has 17 amino acids. Germline V gene data show CDR1 as LGHNA and CDR2 as YSLEER. V gave up 2 bases and J gave up 3 bases; unmatched junction bases: 11. CDR3 sequence: CASSQWKGGQGDTEAFF. The CDR3 nucleotides read TGCGCCAGCAGCCAATGGAAAGGTGGACAGGGTGACACTGAAGCTTTCTTT.

DNA for the CDR3: TGTGCCAGCACCCCGACTAGCGGGGGGGAGGGGGAGACCCAGTACTTC. It specifies CASTPTSGGEGETQYF. The chain links TRBV7-2 to TRBJ2-5; 14 nucleotides agree with TRBD2. This CDR3 comprises 16 residues. V gave up 7 bases and J gave up 5 bases; unmatched junction bases: 9. Germline V gives CDR1 SGHTA, CDR2 FQGNSA.

The genes are TRBV30 and TRBJ1-2; D may be TRBD1 (5 bases). The V gene's germline CDR1 is GTSNPN and CDR2 SVGIG (reference sequence). The CDR3 runs 14 residues. V gave up 3 bases and J gave up 3 bases, with 14 bases separating them. In DNA form, the CDR3 reads TGTGCCTGGAGCGTCCCGGGGGGGTACTATGGCTACACCTTC. It codes for CAWSVPGGYYGYTF.

The chain uses TRBV2 and TRBJ2-3, with TRBD2 identical over 10 bases. The CDR3 consists of 15 residues. After removal of 8 bases from V and 0 bases from J, the junction contained 5 bases not matched to a gene. Germline CDR1 is SNHLY and CDR2 is FYNNEI. CDR3 in DNA: TGTGCCAGCGGGGGACTAGCGACTAGCACAGATACGCAGTATTTT. Encoded protein: CASGGLATSTDTQYF. The entire variable domain, with the rest obtained from reference TRBV2 and TRBJ2-3, is as follows: EPEVTQTPSHQVTQMGQEVILRCVPISNHLYFYWYRQILGQKVEFLVSFYNNEISEKSEIFDDQFSVERPDGSNFTLKIRSTKLEDSAMYFCASGGLATSTDTQYFGPGTRLTVL.

The chain carries TRBV7-7 and TRBJ1-4; 8 bases map to TRBD1. This CDR3 comprises 15 residues. The germline CDR1 and CDR2 sequences are SSHAT and FNYEAQ (reference sequence). Trimming took 5 bases from V and 5 from J; bases not matched to a gene: 7. Written as DNA, the CDR3 is TGTGCCAGCAGCGTTAGTCGGACAGGGAATGAAAAACTGTTTTTT. Its protein product is CASSVSRTGNEKLFF.

This clone occurred once. The gene calls are TRBV6-5 and TRBJ1-2, with a possible D match to TRBD1 (5 bases). This CDR3 has 15 residues. Trimming stripped 7 bases from V and 1 base from J, with 16 bases between. The V gene's germline CDR1 is MNHEY and CDR2 SVGAGI. The CDR3: CASNVVGGVNYGYTF. CDR3 bases: TGTGCCAGCAACGTCGTGGGGGGGGTTAACTATGGCTACACCTTC.

This chain connects TRBV7-9 to TRBJ1-5, with TRBD1 matching 9 bases. The CDR3 runs 15 residues. Germline CDR1 reads SEHNR; CDR2 reads FQNEAQ (reference sequence). The trim removed 4 bases at V and 9 bases at J, leaving 10 bases unmatched. The CDR3 DNA reads TGTGCCAGCAGCTCGGCCGGGACAGGGAGGCCGCCCCAGCATTTT. Translation gives CASSSAGTGRPPQHF.

J is TRBJ2-7 and V is TRBV7-8; D perhaps matches TRBD2 (5 bases). Germline V lookup: CDR1 SGHVS, CDR2 FQNEAQ. The germline V and J ends were trimmed by 5 bases and 2 bases, with 13 bases remaining between them. This CDR3 region has 14 residues. This chain's CDR3 is CASSPRSGAYEQYF. For the CDR3, the DNA is TGTGCCAGCAGCCCCCGGAGCGGCGCCTACGAGCAGTACTTC. Filled out from reference TRBV7-8 and TRBJ2-7, the complete variable domain reads GAGVSQSPRYKVAKRGQDVALRCDPISGHVSLFWYQQALGQGPEFLTYFQNEAQLDKSGLPSDRFFAERPEGSVSTLKIQRTQQEDSAVYLCASSPRSGAYEQYFGPGTRLTVT.

The chain employs TRBV7-9 and TRBJ1-1; possible D gene TRBD1, 6 bases. Trimming took off 2 bases at V and 2 bases at J, with 9 bases between the two ends. CDR1 and CDR2 from the germline V gene are SEHNR and FQNEAQ (reference sequence). The CDR3 is 14 residues long. CDR3: CASSLRQANTEAFF. CDR3 DNA sequence: TGTGCCAGCAGCTTAAGACAGGCCAACACTGAAGCTTTCTTT. Combining the CDR3 with reference TRBV7-9 and TRBJ1-1 gives the whole variable domain DTGVSQNPRHKITKRGQNVTFRCDPISEHNRLYWYRQTLGQGPEFLTYFQNEAQLEKSRLLSDRFSAERPKGSFSTLEIQRTEQGDSAMYLCASSLRQANTEAFFGQGTRLTVV.

The count of this clone is one. The chain is built from TRBV7-2 and TRBJ2-7; perhaps TRBD1 as D (6 bases). V was pared by 6 bases and J by 3 bases, with 12 bases between. Germline V gene lookup returns CDR1 SGHTA and CDR2 FQGNSA. This CDR3 contains 13 residues. CDR3: CASSTGNVYEQYF. CDR3 DNA: TGTGCCAGCAGTACAGGGAACGTCTACGAGCAGTACTTC.

The chain has TRBV2 and TRBJ2-7, with a tentative D call TRBD1 (6 bases). This CDR3 spans 14 amino acids. The ends were cut back, 1 base at V and 0 bases at J, with 7 bases in the middle. CDR1 and CDR2 from the germline V gene are SNHLY and FYNNEI. The DNA of the CDR3 is TGTGCCAGCAGTGAAGGCAGGGGCTCCTACGAGCAGTACTTC. As protein: CASSEGRGSYEQYF.

The V and J genes are TRBV7-2 and TRBJ2-2; D perhaps matches TRBD1 (5 bases). Per the germline V gene, CDR1 is SGHTA and CDR2 is FQGNSA. This CDR3 is 18 amino acids long. V was pared by 1 base and J by 2 bases, with 17 bases between. The CDR3 DNA sequence: TGTGCCAGCAGCTTAGAACGTTTGTACAGGTCAAACACCGGGGAGCTGTTTTTT. Encoded protein: CASSLERLYRSNTGELFF.

This sequence joins TRBV19 and TRBJ1-2; D remains ambiguous. CDR3 size: 10 residues. Trimming left V 6 bases short and J 5 bases short, with 4 bases between. In germline, CDR1 is LNHDA, CDR2 SQIVND (reference sequence). The CDR3 DNA sequence: TGTGCCAGTAGCGGGTATGGCTACACCTTC. It yields the protein CASSGYGYTF.

Only one count was recorded for this clone. V is TRBV6-6 and J is TRBJ2-3; D may be TRBD2 (6 bases). The CDR3 is 14 amino acids. V was shortened by 7 bases and J by 0 bases, with 11 bases between the two germline ends. Per the germline V gene, CDR1 is MNHNY and CDR2 is SVGAGI (reference sequence). As DNA, the CDR3 is TGTGCCAGCACCCGGGGGTCTAGCACAGATACGCAGTATTTT. Residues: CASTRGSSTDTQYF.

CDR3 region: CASSSGAGYEQYF. The DNA for the CDR3 is TGTGCCAGCAGCAGTGGCGCAGGCTACGAGCAGTACTTC. V and J are TRBV7-6 and TRBJ2-7; D is ambiguous. Per the germline V gene, CDR1 is SGHVS and CDR2 is FNYEAQ. V was clipped by 5 bases and J by 3 bases, with 11 bases between them. The CDR3 consists of 13 residues.

This sequence joins TRBV4-2 and TRBJ1-5, with D unresolved. The CDR3 has 16 amino acids. Germline CDR1 reads LGHNA; CDR2 reads YNFKEQ. Trimming left V 0 bases short and J 1 base short, with 10 bases between. CDR3 nucleotides: TGTGCCAGCAGCCAAGAATCCGGGATGAGCAATCAGCCCCAGCATTTT. This encodes CASSQESGMSNQPQHF.

This chain connects TRBV5-6 to TRBJ2-5; D unclear. The CDR3 is 11 residues long. Trimming cost V 7 bases and J 4 bases, with 8 bases left between them. The germline CDR1 and CDR2 sequences are SGHDT and YYEEEE. The CDR3 DNA sequence: TGTGCCAGCTCCGTTAGAGAGACCCAGTACTTC. Its protein is CASSVRETQYF.

This chain links TRBV30 with TRBJ1-3, with a tentative D call TRBD1 (6 bases). The CDR3 totals 18 residues. Between the trimmed V and J ends, which lost 0 bases and 0 bases, there was a span of 18 bases. Germline values: CDR1 GTSNPN, CDR2 SVGIG (reference sequence). As DNA, the CDR3 is TGTGCCTGGAGTGTATCGGCTGGCAGGGGAGTCTCTGGAAACACCATATATTTT. Its translation: CAWSVSAGRGVSGNTIYF. Full variable domain (outside the CDR3, taken from reference TRBV30 and TRBJ1-3): SQTIHQWPATLVQPVGSPLSLECTVEGTSNPNLYWYRQAAGRGLQLLFYSVGIGQISSEVPQNLSASRPQDRQFILSSKKLLLSDSGFYLCAWSVSAGRGVSGNTIYFGEGSWLTVV.

The chain has TRBV7-9 and TRBJ1-2, with a tentative D call TRBD1 (6 bases). Germline V gives CDR1 SEHNR, CDR2 FQNEAQ (reference sequence). V was shortened by 3 bases and J by 7 bases, with 15 bases between the two germline ends. CDR3 length: 14 amino acids. This CDR3 is CASSFLGAVSGYTF. CDR3 DNA sequence: TGTGCCAGCAGCTTTTTGGGGGCGGTTAGTGGCTACACCTTC.

The chain recombines TRBV5-1 with TRBJ1-4; 8 bases align to TRBD1. The germline gives CDR1 SGHRS, CDR2 YFSETQ. The CDR3 has 15 residues. V shed 2 bases, J shed 3 bases, and the junction held 3 bases outside the gene matches. The CDR3 DNA reads as TGCGCCAGCAGCTTAACAGGGGGTCCTAATGAAAAACTGTTTTTT. This gives the protein CASSLTGGPNEKLFF.

The CDR3 sequence is CASSMTSGALGGELFF. Here the CDR3 DNA reads TGCGCCAGCAGCATGACTAGCGGAGCTTTGGGCGGGGAGCTGTTTTTT. The chain has TRBV5-1 and TRBJ2-2, with 9 bases identical to TRBD2. The V and J ends lost 4 bases and 7 bases, in that order; junction bases with no gene match: 11. The V gene's germline CDR1 is SGHRS and CDR2 YFSETQ. The CDR3 contains 16 residues. The full variable domain, with the rest looked up from reference TRBV5-1 and TRBJ2-2, is KAGVTQTPRYLIKTRGQQVTLSCSPISGHRSVSWYQQTPGQGLQFLFEYFSETQRNKGNFPGRFSGRQFSNSRSEMNVSTLELGDSALYLCASSMTSGALGGELFFGEGSRLTVL.